This T cell receptor (beta chain) was recovered during a study of blood T cell repertoires in COVID-19 (dated by TCRdb to the early 2020s). Notes on the research overall: Collaborator samples came from the United States, Italy and Spain and covered acute and convalescent phases of COVID-19. The repertoires were released in a freely available public database meant as a resource for research on the immune response to SARS-CoV-2. The sample metadata nearly always contained a de-identified subject ID, COVID-19 status, age in years and sex. Subjects who had been exposed to COVID-19, were actively infected with it, or had recovered from it provided the deeply sampled blood TCRbeta repertoires that made up the dataset. The prospective study material was composed of cDNA or gDNA derived from T cells, B-cell-depleted T cells, or PBMCs. Where available, HLA class I and class II types were taken from metadata supplied by the sample provider and were not determined by assay-based typing. Samples were obtained from the ongoing ImmuneRACE study (first 160 participants) and from roughly 1,300 subjects provided by 6 global collaborators. The research as a whole found: The amount of clinical and demographic metadata varied by source and participant and was provided uncurated.

Notes on this clone: Its antigen is not yet known. It has no much larger one-base neighbor in the sample; base qualities were not kept.

Enrolling through a virtual design, the prospective study's participants ranged in age from roughly 18 to 95 years and lived across about two dozen United States geographic areas. In the prospective study, participants were assigned to cohorts based on the clinical history participants reported in a screening survey and a study questionnaire. Recovered participants in ImmuneRACE Cohort 3 were defined as having two consecutive negative NP/OP PCR tests, clearance from a healthcare professional, or resolution of symptoms. In the prospective study, mobile phlebotomists collected whole blood, serum and a nasopharyngeal or oropharyngeal swab from each participant. Over a roughly 2-month period, participants in the prospective study had the option of providing additional blood draws and questionnaires. Blood samples from the prospective study were shipped frozen or at room temperature prior to DNA extraction.

TCRbeta CDR3 regions were amplified from genomic DNA by means of the immunoSEQ Assay, a bias-controlled multiplex PCR. The published analysis was carried out like this. Nucleated cell counts per sample were estimated from amplification of reference gene primers within the assay. To quantify the absolute abundance of each unique TCRbeta CDR3 rearrangement, sequence reads were collapsed and filtered. For each sample, productive Simpson clonality was calculated as the square root of Simpson's diversity index across productive rearrangements. Imported from immuneACCESS, the table was reduced by TCRdb to in-frame sequences with V and J called. These copies leave out some clones; in studies compared against another copy, an unresolved V gene accounts for under half, and the cause of the remainder is not known. That table furnishes V, J and clone size, whereas the DNA furnished D and trimming. This sample has more than 350,000 clones in its table, and 80% to 90% of those were observed once. The top ten constitute roughly 1% of the sample.

Clipping removes 3 bases from V and 4 bases from J, with 10 as the unmatched junction base count. The germline V gene sets CDR1 to SGHVS and CDR2 to FNYEAQ. The CDR3 spans 16 residues, from the cysteine through the phenylalanine. The only DNA kept is the CDR3, 48 bases in frame from the first base. This TCR was recovered from a man aged 18 to 30 who had recovered from COVID-19. Source material: PBMCs or T cells enriched from blood (not recorded which). The sequence joins TRBV7-6 to TRBJ2-3, and 7 junction bases match TRBD2. The CDR3 region has the sequence CASSFGAGRASDTQYF. At the DNA level, the sequence is TGTGCCAGCAGCTTCGGGGCGGGGAGGGCATCAGATACGCAGTATTTT.